The T cell receptor beta chain under discussion was sequenced for a study of blood T cell repertoires in COVID-19. Overall study: Nucleic acid was either cDNA or gDNA, and it came from T cells, B-cell-depleted T cells, or PBMCs.

This clone has just a few counts. The table came from immunoSEQ multiplex PCR; TCRdb's copy has only in-frame clones and leaves some out. This table holds more than 70,000 clones, around 86% found once. Trimming pared 4 bases from V and 1 base from J, leaving 6 bases between. CDR1 is KGHDR and CDR2 is SFDVKD in the germline V gene. This CDR3 is built from 14 residues. The V gene is TRBV24-1, the J gene TRBJ2-2; unclear D gene. Sequenced: peripheral blood. The sequence came from a man between 60 and 75 years old with acute or convalescent COVID-19. The CDR3 nucleotides are TGTGCCACCAGTGAATCTTTGAACACCGGGGAGCTGTTTTTT. As protein: CATSESLNTGELFF.